This T cell receptor (beta chain) was captured by sequencing in a study of cytomegalovirus exposure and HLA in healthy donors. Study context: Per a later analysis, the 666 first-cohort and 95 to 150 validation repertoires shared one platform. Study outcomes and limitations: With high specificity and sensitivity, the classifier reportedly diagnosed cytomegalovirus status. TCR clusters originating in the first cohort tended to co-occur in the 120 validation repertoires, according to a later analysis.

The data were produced by immunoSEQ multiplex PCR, yet TCRdb's version contains in-frame clones alone and is incomplete. Of more than 90,000 clones in the sample, 70% to 90% were seen once. Note on this clone: Its target is unknown.

This CDR3 spans 15 amino acids. V lost 5 bases to trimming and J lost 5 bases; unmatched junction nucleotides: 8. From germline, CDR1 is MDHEN and CDR2 SYDVKM. Source material: PBMCs. The genes are TRBV28 and TRBJ2-1; TRBD1 matches 8 bases. This TCR was recovered from a young man in good health and CMV-seronegative. The CDR3 DNA sequence: TGTGCCAGCAGTAATAAAAGGACAGGGAACAATGAGCAGTTCTTC. This codes for CASSNKRTGNNEQFF. Combining the CDR3 with reference TRBV28 and TRBJ2-1 gives the whole variable domain DVKVTQSSRYLVKRTGEKVFLECVQDMDHENMFWYRQDPGLGLRLIYFSYDVKMKEKGDIPEGYSVSREKKERFSLILESASTNQTSMYLCASSNKRTGNNEQFFGPGTRLTVL.